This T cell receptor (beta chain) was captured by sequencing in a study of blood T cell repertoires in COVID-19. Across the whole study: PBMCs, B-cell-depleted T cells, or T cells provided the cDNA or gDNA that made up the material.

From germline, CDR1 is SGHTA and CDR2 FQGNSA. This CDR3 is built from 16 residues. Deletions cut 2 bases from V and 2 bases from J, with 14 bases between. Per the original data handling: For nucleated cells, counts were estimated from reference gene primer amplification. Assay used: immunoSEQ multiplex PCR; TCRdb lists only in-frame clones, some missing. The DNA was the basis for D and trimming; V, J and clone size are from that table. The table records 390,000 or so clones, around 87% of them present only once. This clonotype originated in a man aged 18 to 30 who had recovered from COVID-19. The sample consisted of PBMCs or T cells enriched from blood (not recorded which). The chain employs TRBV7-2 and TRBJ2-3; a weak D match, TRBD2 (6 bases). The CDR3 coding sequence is TGTGCCAGCAGCTTAATGGCGAGCGGGCTCACAGATACGCAGTATTTT. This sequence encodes CASSLMASGLTDTQYF.